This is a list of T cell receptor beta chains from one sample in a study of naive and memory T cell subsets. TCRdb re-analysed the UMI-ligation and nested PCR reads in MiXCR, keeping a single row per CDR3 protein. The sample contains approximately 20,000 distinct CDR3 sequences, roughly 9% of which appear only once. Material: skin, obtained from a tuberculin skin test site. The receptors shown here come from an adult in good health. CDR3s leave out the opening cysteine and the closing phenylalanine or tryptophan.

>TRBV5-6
ASSLEQGARNEQF
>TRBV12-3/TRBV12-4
ASSLDSGQSPYEQY
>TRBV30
AWSGPSGGIDKKY
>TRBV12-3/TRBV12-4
ASTIRGAMNTEAF
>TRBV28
ASSGGGTEAF
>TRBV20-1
SARVASKSNEQF
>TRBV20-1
SARDSGQAKNYEQY
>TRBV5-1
ASSPETGTGTETQY
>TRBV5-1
ASSRASGTQY
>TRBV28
ASTPSTGNTGELF
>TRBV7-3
ASSITGPSGEQY
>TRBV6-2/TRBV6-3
ASSYSRVSGAF
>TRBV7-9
ASSFSTGARGRGYT
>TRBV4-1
ASSQGGGRETQY
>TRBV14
ASSQGGSGTTSYNEQF
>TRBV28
ASSSPSSYNEQF
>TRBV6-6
ASSYLRTGDTEAF
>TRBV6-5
ASSYPPGGSSGELF
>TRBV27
ASSYQMQETQY
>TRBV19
ASSIGALSTDTQY
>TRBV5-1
ASSWSGELF
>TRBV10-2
ASRRVAGGGTDTQY
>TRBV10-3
ATKRHGGNCVEQY
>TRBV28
ASSLTRYRDSNQPQH
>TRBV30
AWSAGQLNTGELF
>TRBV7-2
ASSLGAPGGGAATQY
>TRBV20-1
SARDRRPRTGPSYEQY
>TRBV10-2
ASNRGQGFYNEQF
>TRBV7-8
ASSPPGSGVPYEQY
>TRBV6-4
ASSPTSSGTDTQY
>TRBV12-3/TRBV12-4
ASSLNEQF
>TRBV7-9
ASSLEVPEQF
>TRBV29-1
SVGYKDRLDGYT
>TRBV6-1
ASSSRGTGRSYEQY
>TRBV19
ASSIVRVVRTNEQF
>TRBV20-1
SARKQGTDTQY
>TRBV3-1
ASSQGFPGTGNPDTQY
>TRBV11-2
ASRASETQY
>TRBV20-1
SARSRLLGDQPQH
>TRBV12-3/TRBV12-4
ASSLWETGNTIY
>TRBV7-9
ASSLGGAGRRAGELF
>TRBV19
ASSILPDSVYGYT
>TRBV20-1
SALDSYGYT
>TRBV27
ASSLAGSSGNTIY
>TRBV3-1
ASSWEGQSTDTQY
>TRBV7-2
ASSSDRGQTDTQY
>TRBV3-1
ASSQAGDSNQPQH
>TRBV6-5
ASNRGGSYNEQF
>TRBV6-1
ASSELAGGPDTQY
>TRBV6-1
ASSMNRGAYEQY
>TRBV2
ANRDYTDTQY
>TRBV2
ASSETRGKETQY
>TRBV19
ASETGATNYGDT
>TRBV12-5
ASGLPRASGSPVNEQF
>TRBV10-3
AISDTGGNTEAF